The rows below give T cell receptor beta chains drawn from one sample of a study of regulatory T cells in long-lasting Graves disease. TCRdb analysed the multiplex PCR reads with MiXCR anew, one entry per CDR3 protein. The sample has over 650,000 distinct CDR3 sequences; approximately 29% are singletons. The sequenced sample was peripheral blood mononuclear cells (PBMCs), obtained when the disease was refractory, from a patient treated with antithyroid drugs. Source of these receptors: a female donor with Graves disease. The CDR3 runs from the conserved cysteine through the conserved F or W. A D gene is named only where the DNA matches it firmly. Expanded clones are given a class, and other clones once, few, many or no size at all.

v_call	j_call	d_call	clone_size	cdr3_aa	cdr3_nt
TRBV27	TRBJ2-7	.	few	CASSLSYRPYEQYF	TGTGCCAGCAGTTTATCCTACAGGCCGTACGAGCAGTACTTC
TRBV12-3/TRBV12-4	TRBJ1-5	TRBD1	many	CASSGTGGVQPQHF	TGTGCCAGCAGTGGGACAGGGGGTGTTCAGCCCCAGCATTTT
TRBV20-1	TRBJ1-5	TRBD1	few	CSARVATGTGQPQHF	TGCAGTGCTAGAGTCGCGACAGGGACGGGTCAGCCCCAGCATTTT
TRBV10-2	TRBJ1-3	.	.	CASSERGTEGNTIYF	TGCGCCAGCAGTGAACGCGGGACCGAGGGAAACACCATATATTTT
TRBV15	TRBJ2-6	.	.	CATSREQSGANVLTF	TGTGCCACCAGCAGAGAACAGTCCGGGGCCAACGTCCTGACTTTC
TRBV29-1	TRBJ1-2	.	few	CSVVPGRDGYTF	TGCAGCGTTGTTCCAGGGCGAGATGGCTACACCTTC
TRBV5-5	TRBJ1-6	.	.	CASSLELGIPLHF	TGCGCCAGCAGCTTGGAACTGGGAATACCCCTCCACTTT
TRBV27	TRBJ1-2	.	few	CASTPLMRTANHYGYTF	TGTGCCAGCACCCCCCTGATGCGGACGGCTAACCACTATGGCTACACCTTC
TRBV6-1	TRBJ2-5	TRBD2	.	CASNQLAGGQETQYF	TGTGCCAGCAATCAACTAGCGGGAGGTCAAGAGACCCAGTACTTC
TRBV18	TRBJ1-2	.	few	CASYTVGGVGYTF	TGTGCCAGCTACACCGTAGGGGGTGTTGGCTACACCTTC
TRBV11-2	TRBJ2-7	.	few	CASSSVGGYEQYF	TGTGCCAGCAGCTCCGTAGGAGGGTACGAGCAGTACTTC
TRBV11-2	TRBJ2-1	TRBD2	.	CASSLEGTTQQFF	TGTGCCAGCAGCTTAGAAGGGACTACCCAGCAGTTCTTC
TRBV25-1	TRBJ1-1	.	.	CASMGYTEAFF	TGTGCCAGCATGGGATACACTGAAGCTTTCTTT
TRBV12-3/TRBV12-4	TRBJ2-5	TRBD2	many	CASSSRGRQETQYF	TGTGCCAGCAGTTCCCGCGGGAGGCAAGAGACCCAGTACTTC
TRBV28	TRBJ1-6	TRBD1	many	CASSPGQRDSPLHF	TGTGCCAGCAGTCCGGGACAGAGAGATTCACCCCTCCACTTT
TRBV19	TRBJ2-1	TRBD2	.	CASVPSGKYNEQFF	TGTGCCAGTGTCCCTAGCGGGAAGTACAATGAGCAGTTCTTC
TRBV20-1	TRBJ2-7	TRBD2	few	CSARAPGLEVSYEQYF	TGCAGTGCTAGAGCTCCGGGACTAGAGGTATCCTACGAGCAGTACTTC
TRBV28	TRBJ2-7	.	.	CASRSGVEGYEQYF	TGTGCCAGCAGATCGGGGGTAGAGGGTTACGAGCAGTACTTC
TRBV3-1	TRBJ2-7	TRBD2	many	CASSQTPAGAEEQYF	TGTGCCAGCAGCCAAACGCCCGCGGGAGCGGAGGAGCAGTACTTC
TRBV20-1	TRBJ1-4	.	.	CSASAGRKGEKLFF	TGCAGTGCTTCAGCAGGGCGGAAGGGGGAAAAACTGTTTTTT
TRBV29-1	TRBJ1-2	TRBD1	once	CSVLRTPGTGGYTF	TGCAGCGTTCTTCGGACCCCCGGGACAGGGGGCTACACCTTC
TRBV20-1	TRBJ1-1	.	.	CSARDLSGVDTEAFF	TGCAGTGCTAGAGATCTCTCCGGTGTAGACACTGAAGCTTTCTTT
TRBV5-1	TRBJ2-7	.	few	CASSLGSTRGLQQYF	TGCGCCAGCAGCTTGGGGAGTACTCGGGGTCTTCAGCAGTACTTC
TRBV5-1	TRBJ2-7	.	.	CASSLAGIGGNEQYF	TGCGCCAGCAGCTTGGCCGGGATCGGGGGTAACGAGCAGTACTTC
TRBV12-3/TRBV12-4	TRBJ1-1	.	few	CASSLSPGGAFF	TGTGCCAGCAGTTTAAGCCCCGGAGGAGCTTTCTTT
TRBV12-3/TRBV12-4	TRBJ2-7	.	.	CASSFPPGPRDEQYF	TGTGCCAGCAGTTTCCCACCGGGACCACGGGACGAGCAGTACTTC
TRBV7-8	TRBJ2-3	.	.	CASSPSRDTQYF	TGTGCCAGCAGCCCGTCCAGGGATACGCAGTATTTT
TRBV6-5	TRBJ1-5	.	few	CASSYSGGVMHNQPQHF	TGTGCCAGCAGTTACTCGGGGGGAGTCATGCACAATCAGCCCCAGCATTTT
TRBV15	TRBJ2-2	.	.	CATSGAGDTGELFF	TGTGCCACCAGCGGGGCAGGTGACACCGGGGAGCTGTTTTTT
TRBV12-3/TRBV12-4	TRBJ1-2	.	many	CASSLARTGDESGYTF	TGTGCCAGCAGTTTAGCTCGAACCGGGGACGAAAGCGGCTACACCTTC
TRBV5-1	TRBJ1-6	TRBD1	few	CASSLQGDPSPLHF	TGCGCCAGCAGCTTACAGGGGGACCCTTCACCCCTCCACTTT
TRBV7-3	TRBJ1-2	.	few	CASSPKGGVRGYTF	TGTGCCAGCAGCCCCAAGGGAGGAGTAAGGGGCTACACCTTC
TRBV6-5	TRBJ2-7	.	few	CASSYLQGKYPTYEQYF	TGTGCCAGCAGTTATCTGCAGGGAAAATATCCTACCTACGAGCAGTACTTC
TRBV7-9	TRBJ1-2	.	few	CASSLVQLNYGYTF	TGTGCCAGCAGCTTAGTACAGCTCAACTATGGCTACACCTTC
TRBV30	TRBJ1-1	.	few	CAWDAGHTEAFF	TGTGCCTGGGATGCGGGGCACACTGAAGCTTTCTTT
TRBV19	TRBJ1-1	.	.	CASRPGPMNTEAFF	TGTGCCAGTAGGCCGGGCCCAATGAACACTGAAGCTTTCTTT
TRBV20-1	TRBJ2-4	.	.	CSAESRDTAENIQYF	TGCAGTGCCGAATCCCGGGATACGGCGGAAAACATTCAGTACTTC
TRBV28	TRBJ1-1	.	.	CASSLTQDREAFF	TGTGCCAGCAGTTTAACTCAAGACAGGGAAGCTTTCTTT
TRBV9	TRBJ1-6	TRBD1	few	CASSVSGTEVSPLHF	TGTGCCAGCAGCGTCTCCGGGACAGAAGTGTCACCCCTCCACTTT
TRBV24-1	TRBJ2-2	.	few	CATSDRSQGGTGELFF	TGTGCCACCAGTGATAGATCCCAGGGAGGAACCGGGGAGCTGTTTTTT
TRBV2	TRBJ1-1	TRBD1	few	CASSAQTRGPLEAFF	TGTGCCAGCAGTGCCCAGACTAGGGGGCCATTAGAAGCTTTCTTT
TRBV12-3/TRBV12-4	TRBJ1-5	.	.	CASSFPGPQHF	TGTGCCAGCAGTTTTCCTGGGCCCCAGCATTTT
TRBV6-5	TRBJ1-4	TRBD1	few	CASSYSWTGLNEKLFF	TGTGCCAGCAGTTATTCATGGACAGGTCTAAATGAAAAACTGTTTTTT